This TCR beta chain was identified in a study of blood T cells in healthy people across ages. This clonotype has a handful of counts. What it binds is unknown. Losses at the gene ends were 2 bases for V and 0 bases for J; bases not matched to a gene: 6. The CDR3 is 16 residues long. Germline V lookup: CDR1 SGHDT, CDR2 YYEEEE. General study results and limits: Both higher diversity and more naive CD4+ cells marked long-lived donors when set against aged donors.

A sample-barcoded 5' primer and a J-beta primer mix were used in a second PCR of roughly 7 to 11 cycles. Unique molecular identifiers of 12 random nucleotides labeled each cDNA. TCRdb analysed the 5' RACE reads with MiXCR anew, one entry per CDR3 protein. The repertoire consists of a few hundred thousand distinct CDR3 sequences, with roughly a quarter occurring once and the leading ten covering 25% to 30%. The clonotype originates from an older woman in good health. The chain joins TRBV5-6 to TRBJ2-5; 8 bases are a match to TRBD2. Sequencing was performed on blood. CDR3 amino acids: CASSFMLAGYQETQYF. The CDR3 DNA follows: TGTGCCAGCAGCTTTATGCTAGCGGGTTACCAAGAGACCCAGTACTTC. The complete variable domain, with remaining parts taken from reference TRBV5-6 and TRBJ2-5, reads DAGVTQSPTHLIKTRGQQVTLRCSPKSGHDTVSWYQQALGQGPQFIFQYYEEEERQRGNFPDRFSGHQFPNYSSELNVNALLLGDSALYLCASSFMLAGYQETQYFGPGTRLLVL.